This T cell receptor (beta chain) appears in the sequencing data of a study of cytomegalovirus exposure and HLA in healthy donors. Findings and caveats of the study: Cytomegalovirus status, reportedly, was diagnosed with high specificity and sensitivity by the classifier.

The CDR3 length is 15 residues. Per germline, CDR1 MNHNS and CDR2 SASEGT. Trimming shortened V by 6 bases and J by 3 bases, and 17 bases separated the two germline ends. As concerns this clone: Its target is not known.

PCR was performed using 60 Vbeta and 13 Jbeta primers. TCRdb keeps only in-frame clones here, not all; method: immunoSEQ multiplex PCR. Seen in this sample are 170,000 or so clones; the ten most common clones hold 2% to 2.5%. The source material was PBMCs. The genes are TRBV6-1 and TRBJ2-5, with D maybe TRBD2 (6 bases). This TCR was sampled from a man aged 30-40 years in good health and CMV-seronegative. CDR3 sequence (DNA): TGTGCCAGCAGATTTTTCCCGCGGGAAGAAGAGACCCAGTACTTC. It codes for CASRFFPREEETQYF.